A selection of T cell receptor beta chains follows, all from one sample in a study of breast tumors, draining lymph nodes, adjacent tissues. Each CDR3 protein is one row after TCRdb ran MiXCR on the multiplex PCR reads. Counted here are around 130,000 distinct CDR3 sequences, around 20% occurring once; the ten biggest clones make up roughly 2%. Sequenced sample: axillary lymph node tissue. These receptors all stem from a female donor with breast cancer. Some clones in this sample may be carry-over from other donors' samples. Both conserved end residues are part of each CDR3. The D gene is left open where the match is weak. The size of a clone is reported for some rows only, either as once, few or many, or as a class for expanded clones.

V: TRBV28
J: TRBJ2-2
size: few
D: NA
CDR3: CASSGNTGELFF
DNA: TGTGCCAGCAGTGGTAACACCGGGGAGCTGTTTTTT

V: TRBV7-6
J: TRBJ1-3
size: NA
D: NA
CDR3: CASSLGPGTEFFGPGTRLTIYF
DNA: NA

V: TRBV5-8
J: TRBJ2-3
size: many
D: NA
CDR3: CASSSDTDTQYF
DNA: TGTGCCAGCAGTTCGGACACAGATACGCAGTATTTT

V: TRBV4-1
J: TRBJ1-3
size: few
D: NA
CDR3: CASSQDSPGGGPGNTIYF
DNA: TGCGCCAGCAGCCAAGATTCCCCCGGGGGGGGACCTGGAAACACCATATATTTT

V: TRBV5-4
J: TRBJ2-7
size: NA
D: NA
CDR3: CASSLGGSYGQYF
DNA: TGTGCCAGCAGCTTGGGCGGGTCCTACGGGCAGTACTTC

V: TRBV29-1
J: TRBJ2-1
size: many
D: NA
CDR3: CSVEGGRTYNEQFF
DNA: TGCAGCGTTGAAGGGGGACGGACCTACAATGAGCAGTTCTTC

V: TRBV24-1
J: TRBJ2-1
size: many
D: NA
CDR3: CATRSGLGDNEQFF
DNA: TGTGCCACCCGCTCCGGACTGGGAGATAATGAGCAGTTCTTC

V: TRBV30
J: TRBJ2-7
size: many
D: NA
CDR3: CAWSKGDYEQYF
DNA: TGTGCCTGGAGTAAGGGGGACTACGAGCAGTACTTC

V: TRBV10-1
J: TRBJ2-1
size: many
D: NA
CDR3: CASSDLLGEQFF
DNA: TGCGCCAGCAGTGATCTTTTGGGAGAGCAGTTCTTC

V: TRBV6-5
J: TRBJ2-7
size: many
D: TRBD2
CDR3: CASSQREGYLRQYF
DNA: TGTGCCAGCAGCCAGCGGGAGGGGTATTTACGGCAGTACTTC

V: TRBV28
J: TRBJ2-7
size: many
D: NA
CDR3: CASSLTGTWGSEQYF
DNA: TGTGCCAGCAGTTTAACAGGGACTTGGGGTTCCGAGCAGTACTTC

V: TRBV12-3/TRBV12-4
J: TRBJ2-7
size: many
D: TRBD2
CDR3: CASSSGSSYEQYF
DNA: TGTGCCAGTTCTAGCGGGAGCTCCTACGAGCAGTACTTC

V: TRBV11-2
J: TRBJ1-6
size: many
D: NA
CDR3: CASSYPGSSYNSPLHF
DNA: TGTGCCAGCAGTTACCCAGGGAGCTCCTATAATTCACCCCTCCACTTT

V: TRBV30
J: TRBJ2-7
size: many
D: NA
CDR3: CAWKKLSYEQYF
DNA: TGTGCCTGGAAGAAACTCTCCTACGAGCAGTACTTC

V: TRBV7-8
J: TRBJ2-5
size: many
D: NA
CDR3: CASSLVGLGGGGTQYF
DNA: TGTGCCAGCAGCTTAGTCGGTTTGGGAGGGGGGGGGACCCAGTACTTC

V: TRBV29-1
J: TRBJ2-1
size: NA
D: TRBD2
CDR3: CSVQERGAGVEQFF
DNA: TGCAGCGTCCAGGAGCGGGGGGCGGGAGTGGAGCAGTTCTTC

V: TRBV2
J: TRBJ1-3
size: many
D: NA
CDR3: CASSEEGYSGNTIYF
DNA: TGTGCCAGCAGTGAAGAGGGGTACTCTGGAAACACCATATATTTT

V: TRBV5-8
J: TRBJ1-6
size: many
D: NA
CDR3: CASSLRTYNSPLHF
DNA: TGTGCCAGCAGCTTGAGGACGTATAATTCACCCCTCCACTTT

V: TRBV10-3
J: TRBJ1-5
size: many
D: NA
CDR3: CAIGDVSNQPQHF
DNA: TGTGCCATTGGGGACGTGAGCAATCAGCCCCAGCATTTT